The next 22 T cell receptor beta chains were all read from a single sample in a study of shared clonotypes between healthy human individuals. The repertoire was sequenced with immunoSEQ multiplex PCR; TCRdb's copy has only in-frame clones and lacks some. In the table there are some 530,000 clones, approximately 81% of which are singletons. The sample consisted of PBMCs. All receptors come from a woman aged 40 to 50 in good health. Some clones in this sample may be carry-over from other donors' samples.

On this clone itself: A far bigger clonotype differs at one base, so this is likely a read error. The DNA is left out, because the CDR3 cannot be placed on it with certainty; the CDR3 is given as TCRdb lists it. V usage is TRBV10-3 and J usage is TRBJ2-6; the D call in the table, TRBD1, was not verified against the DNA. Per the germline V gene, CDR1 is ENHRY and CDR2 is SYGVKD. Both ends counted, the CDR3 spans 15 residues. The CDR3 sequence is CAISDFGPGANVPTF.

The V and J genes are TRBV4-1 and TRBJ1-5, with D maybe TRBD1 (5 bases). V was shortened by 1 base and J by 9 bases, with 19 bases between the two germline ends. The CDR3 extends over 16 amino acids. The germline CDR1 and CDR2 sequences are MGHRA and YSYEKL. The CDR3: CASSQGLVGVRGPQHF. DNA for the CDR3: TGCGCCAGCAGCCAAGGACTGGTGGGGGTGAGGGGGCCCCAGCATTTT.

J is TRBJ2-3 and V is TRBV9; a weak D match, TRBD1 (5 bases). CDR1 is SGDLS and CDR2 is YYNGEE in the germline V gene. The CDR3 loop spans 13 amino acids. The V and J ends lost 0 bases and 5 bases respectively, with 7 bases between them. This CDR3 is CASSVAGKDTQYF. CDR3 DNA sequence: TGTGCCAGCAGCGTAGCAGGGAAAGATACGCAGTATTTT.

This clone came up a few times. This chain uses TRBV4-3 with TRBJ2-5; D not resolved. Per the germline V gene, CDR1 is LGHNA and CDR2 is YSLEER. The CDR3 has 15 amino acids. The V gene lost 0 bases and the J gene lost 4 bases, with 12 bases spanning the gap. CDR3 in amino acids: CASSQDSYAGETQYF. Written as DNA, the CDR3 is TGCGCCAGCAGCCAAGATTCGTACGCAGGAGAGACCCAGTACTTC.

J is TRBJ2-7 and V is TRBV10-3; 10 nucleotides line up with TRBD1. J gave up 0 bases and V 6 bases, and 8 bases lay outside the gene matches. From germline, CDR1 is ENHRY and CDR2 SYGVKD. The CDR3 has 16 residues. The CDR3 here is CAISPGQGKSSYEQYF. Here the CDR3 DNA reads TGTGCCATCAGCCCGGGACAGGGGAAATCCTCCTACGAGCAGTACTTC.

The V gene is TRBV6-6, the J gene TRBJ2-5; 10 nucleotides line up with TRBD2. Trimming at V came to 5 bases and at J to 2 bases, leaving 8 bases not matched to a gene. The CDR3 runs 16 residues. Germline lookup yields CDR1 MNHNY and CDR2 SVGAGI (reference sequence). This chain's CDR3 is CASSSGRASGQETQYF. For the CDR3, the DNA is TGTGCCAGCAGTAGCGGGAGGGCATCGGGGCAAGAGACCCAGTACTTC.

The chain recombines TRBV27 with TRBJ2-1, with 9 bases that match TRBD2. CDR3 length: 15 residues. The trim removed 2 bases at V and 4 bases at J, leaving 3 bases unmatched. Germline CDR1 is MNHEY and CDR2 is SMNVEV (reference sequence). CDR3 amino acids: CASSLLAGTYNEQFF. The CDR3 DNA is TGTGCCAGCAGTTTACTAGCGGGGACTTACAATGAGCAGTTCTTC.

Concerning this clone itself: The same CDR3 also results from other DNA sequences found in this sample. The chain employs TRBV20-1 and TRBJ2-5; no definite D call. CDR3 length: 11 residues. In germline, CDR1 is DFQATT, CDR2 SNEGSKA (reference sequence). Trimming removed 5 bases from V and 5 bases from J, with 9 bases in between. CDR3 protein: CSALGQETQYF. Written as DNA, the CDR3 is TGCAGTGCTCTGGGTCAGGAGACCCAGTACTTC.

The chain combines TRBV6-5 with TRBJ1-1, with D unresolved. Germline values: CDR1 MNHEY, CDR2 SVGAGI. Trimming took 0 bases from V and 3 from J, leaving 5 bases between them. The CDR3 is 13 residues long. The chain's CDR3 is CASSYSADTEAFF. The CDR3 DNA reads TGTGCCAGCAGTTACTCGGCGGACACTGAAGCTTTCTTT.

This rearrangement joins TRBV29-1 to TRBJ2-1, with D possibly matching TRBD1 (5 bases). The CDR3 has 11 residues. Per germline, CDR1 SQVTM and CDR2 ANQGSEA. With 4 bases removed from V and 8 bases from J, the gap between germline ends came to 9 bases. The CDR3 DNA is TGCAGCGTTGCGTCACAGGATGAGCAGTTCTTC. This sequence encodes CSVASQDEQFF.

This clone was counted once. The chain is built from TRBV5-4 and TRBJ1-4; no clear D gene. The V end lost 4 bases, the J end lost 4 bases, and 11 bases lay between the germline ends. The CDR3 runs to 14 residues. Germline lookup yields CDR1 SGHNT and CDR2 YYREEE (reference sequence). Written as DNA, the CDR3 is TGTGCCAGCAGCCAGGACGGATATAATGAAAAACTGTTTTTT. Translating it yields CASSQDGYNEKLFF.

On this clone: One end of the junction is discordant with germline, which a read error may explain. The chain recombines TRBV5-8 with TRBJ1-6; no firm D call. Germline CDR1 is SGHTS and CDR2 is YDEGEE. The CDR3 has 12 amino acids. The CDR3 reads CASSLGYSPLNF. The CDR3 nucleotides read TGTGCCAGCAGCCTCGGTTATTCACCCCTCAACTTT.

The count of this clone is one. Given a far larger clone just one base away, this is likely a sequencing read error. The CDR3, as DNA: TGTGCCAGCAGCGAAGGGCCATATGAAGCTCTCTTT. Its translation: CASSEGPYEALF. The chain joins TRBV4-2 to TRBJ1-1, with D unresolved. The germline CDR1 and CDR2 sequences are LGHNA and YNFKEQ. This CDR3 has 12 residues.

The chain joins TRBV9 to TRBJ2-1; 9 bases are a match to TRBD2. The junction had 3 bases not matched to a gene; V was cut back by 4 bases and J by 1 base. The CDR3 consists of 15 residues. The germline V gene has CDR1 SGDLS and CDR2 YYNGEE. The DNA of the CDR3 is TGTGCCAGCAGCCTTAGCGGGAGTTCCTACAATGAGCAGTTCTTC. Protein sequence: CASSLSGSSYNEQFF.

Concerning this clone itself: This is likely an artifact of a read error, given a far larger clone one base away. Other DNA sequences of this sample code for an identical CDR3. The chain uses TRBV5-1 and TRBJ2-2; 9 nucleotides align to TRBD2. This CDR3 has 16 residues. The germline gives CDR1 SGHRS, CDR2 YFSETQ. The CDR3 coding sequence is TGTGCCAGCAGCTTGGGGACTAGCAGGAACACCGGGGAGCTGTTTTTT. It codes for CASSLGTSRNTGELFF.

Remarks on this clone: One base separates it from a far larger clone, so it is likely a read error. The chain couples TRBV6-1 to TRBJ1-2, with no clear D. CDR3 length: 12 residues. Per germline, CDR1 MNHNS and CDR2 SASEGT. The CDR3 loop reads CANSARMGGYTF. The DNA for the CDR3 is TGTGCCAACAGTGCCAGGATGGGTGGCTACACCTTC.

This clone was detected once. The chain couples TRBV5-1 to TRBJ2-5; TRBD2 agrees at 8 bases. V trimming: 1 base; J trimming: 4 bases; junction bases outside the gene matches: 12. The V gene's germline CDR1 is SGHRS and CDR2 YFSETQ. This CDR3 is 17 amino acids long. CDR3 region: CASSLSAGGAGRETQYF. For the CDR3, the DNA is TGCGCCAGCAGCTTGTCGGCGGGGGGCGCGGGGCGAGAGACCCAGTACTTC.

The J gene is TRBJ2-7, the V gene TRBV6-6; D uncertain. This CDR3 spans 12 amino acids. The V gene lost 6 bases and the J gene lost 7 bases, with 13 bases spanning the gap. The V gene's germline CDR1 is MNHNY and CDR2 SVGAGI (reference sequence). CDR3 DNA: TGTGCCAGCAGCACTACCCTGGGGGAGCAGTACTTC. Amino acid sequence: CASSTTLGEQYF.

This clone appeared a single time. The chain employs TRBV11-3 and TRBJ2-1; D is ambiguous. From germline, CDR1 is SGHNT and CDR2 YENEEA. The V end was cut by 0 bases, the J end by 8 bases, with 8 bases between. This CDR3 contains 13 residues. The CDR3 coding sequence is TGTGCCAGCAGCTTAGATAACGACCATGAGCAGTTCTTC. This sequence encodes CASSLDNDHEQFF.

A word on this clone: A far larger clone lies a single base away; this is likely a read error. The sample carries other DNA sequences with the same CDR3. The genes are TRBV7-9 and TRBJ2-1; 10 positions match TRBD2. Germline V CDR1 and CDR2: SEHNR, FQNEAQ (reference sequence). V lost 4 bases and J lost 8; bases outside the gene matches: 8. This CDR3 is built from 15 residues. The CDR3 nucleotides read TGTGCCAGCAGCTCCCGGACTAGCGGTATCGATGAGCAGTTCTTC. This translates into CASSSRTSGIDEQFF.

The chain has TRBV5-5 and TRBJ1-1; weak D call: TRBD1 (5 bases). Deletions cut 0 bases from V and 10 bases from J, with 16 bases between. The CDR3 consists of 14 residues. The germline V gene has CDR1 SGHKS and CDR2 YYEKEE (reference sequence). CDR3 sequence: CASSLGSLQDRAFF. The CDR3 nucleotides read TGTGCCAGCAGCTTGGGAAGCTTACAGGACCGAGCTTTCTTT.

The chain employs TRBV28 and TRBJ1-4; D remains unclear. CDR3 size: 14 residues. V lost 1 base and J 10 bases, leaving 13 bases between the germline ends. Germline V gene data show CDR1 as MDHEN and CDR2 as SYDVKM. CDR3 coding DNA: TGTGCCAGCAGTTTATTAGTGGATTTGGGAAAACTGTTTTTT. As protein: CASSLLVDLGKLFF.